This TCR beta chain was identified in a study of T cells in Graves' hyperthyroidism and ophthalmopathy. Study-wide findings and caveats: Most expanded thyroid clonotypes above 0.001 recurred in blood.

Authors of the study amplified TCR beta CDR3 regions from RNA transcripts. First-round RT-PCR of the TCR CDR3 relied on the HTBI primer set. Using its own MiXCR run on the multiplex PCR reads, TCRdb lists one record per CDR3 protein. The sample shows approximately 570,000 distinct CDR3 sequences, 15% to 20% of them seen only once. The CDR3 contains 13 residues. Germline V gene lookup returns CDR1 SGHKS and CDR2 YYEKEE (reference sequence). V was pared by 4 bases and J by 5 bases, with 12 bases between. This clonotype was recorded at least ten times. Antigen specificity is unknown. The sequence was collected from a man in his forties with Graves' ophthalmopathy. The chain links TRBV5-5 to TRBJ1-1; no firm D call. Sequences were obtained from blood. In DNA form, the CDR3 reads TGTGCCAGCAGCCCGGGAGGAAAGACTGAAGCTTTCTTT. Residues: CASSPGGKTEAFF.